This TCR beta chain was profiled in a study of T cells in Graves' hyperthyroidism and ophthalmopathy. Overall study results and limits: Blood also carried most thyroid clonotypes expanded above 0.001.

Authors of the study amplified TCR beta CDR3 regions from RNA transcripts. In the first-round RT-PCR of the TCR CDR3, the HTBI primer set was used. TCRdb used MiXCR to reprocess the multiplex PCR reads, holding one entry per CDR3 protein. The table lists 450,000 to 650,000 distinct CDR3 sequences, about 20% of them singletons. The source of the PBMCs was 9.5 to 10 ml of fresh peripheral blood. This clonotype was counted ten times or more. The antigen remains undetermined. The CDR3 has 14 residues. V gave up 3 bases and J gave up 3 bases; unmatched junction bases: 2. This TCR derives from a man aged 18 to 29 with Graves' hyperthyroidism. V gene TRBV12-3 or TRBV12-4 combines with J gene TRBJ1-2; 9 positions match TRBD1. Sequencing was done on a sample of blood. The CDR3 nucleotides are TGTGCCAGCAGTTTCACAGGGGGCTACTATGGCTACACCTTC. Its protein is CASSFTGGYYGYTF.